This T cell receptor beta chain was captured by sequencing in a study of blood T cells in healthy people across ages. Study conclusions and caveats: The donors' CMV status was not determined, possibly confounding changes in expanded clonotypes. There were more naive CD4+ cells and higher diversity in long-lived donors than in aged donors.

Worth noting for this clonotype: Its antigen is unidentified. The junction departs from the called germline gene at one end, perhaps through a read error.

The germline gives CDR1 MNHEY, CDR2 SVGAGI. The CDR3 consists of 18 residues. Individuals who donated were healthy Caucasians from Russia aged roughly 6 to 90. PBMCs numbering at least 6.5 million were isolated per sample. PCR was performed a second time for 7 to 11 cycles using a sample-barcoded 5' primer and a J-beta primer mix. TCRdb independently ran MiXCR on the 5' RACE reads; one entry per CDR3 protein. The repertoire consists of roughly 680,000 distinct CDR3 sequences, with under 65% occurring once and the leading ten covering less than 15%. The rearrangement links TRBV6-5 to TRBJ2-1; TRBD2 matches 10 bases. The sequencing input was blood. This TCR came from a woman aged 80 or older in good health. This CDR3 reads CASSYLPRTSGSYNELYF. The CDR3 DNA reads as TGTGCCAGCAGTTACCTCCCACGGACTAGCGGCTCCTACAATGAGCTGTACTTC.